The 24 T cell receptor beta chains below were found in one sample sequenced in a study of cytomegalovirus exposure and HLA in healthy donors. PCR amplification relied on 60 Vbeta primers (plus 13 Jbeta primers). This table comes from immunoSEQ multiplex PCR, and its TCRdb copy is limited to in-frame clones, with some not included. This table has about 200,000 clones, about 80% appearing once. Sequenced sample: PBMCs. These receptors were collected from a woman in her 30s in good health and CMV-seropositive.

The chain carries TRBV4-1 and TRBJ1-2, with TRBD1 identical over 7 bases. CDR3 size: 15 residues. V lost 1 base and J lost 4; bases outside the gene matches: 6. Germline V gene data show CDR1 as MGHRA and CDR2 as YSYEKL. The CDR3 protein is CASSQGFNRGYGYTF. The CDR3 DNA reads TGCGCCAGCAGCCAAGGTTTCAACAGGGGCTATGGCTACACCTTC.

This chain uses TRBV29-1 with TRBJ2-3; perhaps TRBD1 as D (5 bases). Trimming left V 4 bases short and J 5 bases short, with 13 bases between. Per germline, CDR1 SQVTM and CDR2 ANQGSEA. This CDR3 spans 13 amino acids. CDR3 nucleotides: TGCAGCGTTGGTCAGGGAAGTGGAGATACGCAGTATTTT. Residues: CSVGQGSGDTQYF.

The chain has TRBV29-1 and TRBJ1-3; 7 bases are shared with TRBD1. This CDR3 has 13 amino acids. V was pared by 7 bases and J by 2 bases, with 5 bases of the junction left unmatched. Germline V gene sequence: CDR1 SQVTM, CDR2 ANQGSEA. The CDR3 loop is CSAEQGAGNTIYF. The CDR3 region has the DNA TGCAGCGCCGAGCAGGGGGCTGGAAACACCATATATTTT. Using reference TRBV29-1 and TRBJ1-3 for the parts outside the CDR3, the full variable domain is SAVISQKPSRDICQRGTSLTIQCQVDSQVTMMFWYRQQPGQSLTLIATANQGSEATYESGFVIDKFPISRPNLTFSTLTVSNMSPEDSSIYLCSAEQGAGNTIYFGEGSWLTVV.

The chain carries TRBV18 and TRBJ1-1; tentatively, D is TRBD1 (6 bases). Germline CDR1 reads KGHSH; CDR2 reads LQKENI. This CDR3 spans 15 amino acids. V was trimmed by 6 bases and J by 10 bases, leaving 24 bases between them. Here the CDR3 DNA reads TGTGCCAGCTCGCCTGGGGGCGACCTGGTGCTAGGAGCTTTCTTT. It specifies CASSPGGDLVLGAFF.

The V call is TRBV7-9, the J call TRBJ1-1; the D gene is possibly TRBD1 (6 bases). The V gene lost 1 base and the J gene lost 6 bases, with 9 bases spanning the gap. The germline V gene encodes CDR1 SEHNR and CDR2 FQNEAQ (reference sequence). This CDR3 comprises 13 residues. The CDR3 DNA follows: TGTGCCAGCAGCTTAGAGGGGGGGGCTGAAGCTTTCTTT. It translates to CASSLEGGAEAFF.

V and J are TRBV9 and TRBJ1-6; unclear D gene. Trimming removed 0 bases from V and 4 bases from J, with 8 bases in between. Germline assignment: CDR1 SGDLS and CDR2 YYNGEE. The CDR3 sequence is 15 residues long. The CDR3: CASSVGAGYNSPLHF. Written as DNA, the CDR3 is TGTGCCAGCAGCGTAGGGGCGGGGTATAATTCACCCCTCCACTTT.

V gene TRBV11-3 combines with J gene TRBJ2-7; no clear D. Deletions cut 0 bases from V and 4 bases from J, with 10 bases between. There are 14 residues in the CDR3. Germline V CDR1 and CDR2: SGHNT, YENEEA. CDR3 region: CASSLEGKPYEQYF. The CDR3 DNA reads TGTGCCAGCAGCTTAGAGGGCAAACCGTACGAGCAGTACTTC.

The V and J genes are TRBV15 and TRBJ1-5; D gene ambiguous. This CDR3 spans 20 amino acids. The V end was cut by 0 bases, the J end by 0 bases, with 21 bases between. Germline V lookup: CDR1 LNHNV, CDR2 YYDKDF (reference sequence). Written as DNA, the CDR3 is TGTGCCACCAGCAGAGAACTTGTTGGGAGGGTCGGGGATAGCAATCAGCCCCAGCATTTT. Protein product: CATSRELVGRVGDSNQPQHF.

The gene calls are TRBV6-6 and TRBJ1-2, with 10 bases that match TRBD1. CDR1 and CDR2 from the germline V gene are MNHNY and SVGAGI (reference sequence). The CDR3 is 15 amino acids. V lost 6 bases and J lost 4; bases outside the gene matches: 8. CDR3 protein: CASRSPGQGTYGYTF. CDR3 DNA sequence: TGTGCCAGCAGGAGCCCGGGACAGGGGACCTATGGCTACACCTTC.

The chain couples TRBV27 to TRBJ1-5; D perhaps matches TRBD1 (6 bases). The germline V and J ends were trimmed by 10 bases and 2 bases, with 24 bases remaining between them. The CDR3 has 17 amino acids. From germline, CDR1 is MNHEY and CDR2 SMNVEV (reference sequence). CDR3 region: CATTVEAGADGNQPQHF. CDR3 DNA sequence: TGTGCCACCACGGTGGAGGCGGGGGCTGATGGCAATCAGCCCCAGCATTTT.

This sequence joins TRBV4-3 and TRBJ2-3; D is possibly TRBD2 (5 bases). Trimming cost V 0 bases and J 1 base, with 14 bases left between them. Germline values: CDR1 LGHNA, CDR2 YSLEER. This CDR3 contains 17 residues. Here the CDR3 reads CASSQDASPLRTDTQYF. CDR3 coding DNA: TGCGCCAGCAGCCAAGATGCTAGCCCCCTCCGCACAGATACGCAGTATTTT.

The chain links TRBV15 to TRBJ2-7; 9 bases agree with TRBD1. Germline assignment: CDR1 LNHNV and CDR2 YYDKDF (reference sequence). This CDR3 spans 15 amino acids. After removal of 1 base from V and 3 bases from J, the junction contained 4 bases not matched to a gene. CDR3 amino acids: CATSRAGQGYYEQYF. As DNA, the CDR3 is TGTGCCACCAGCAGAGCTGGACAGGGGTACTACGAGCAGTACTTC.

A word on this clone: Other DNA sequences from this sample encode an identical CDR3 as well. V gene TRBV29-1 combines with J gene TRBJ2-7, with TRBD1 matching 10 bases. Germline lookup yields CDR1 SQVTM and CDR2 ANQGSEA. The CDR3 covers 16 residues. Trimming at V came to 1 base and at J to 4 bases, leaving 10 bases not matched to a gene. CDR3 in amino acids: CSVEGVPGQGQYEQYF. DNA of the CDR3: TGCAGCGTTGAAGGAGTTCCGGGACAGGGGCAATACGAGCAGTACTTC.

The rearrangement links TRBV11-2 to TRBJ1-5, with D uncertain. Germline assignment: CDR1 SGHAT and CDR2 FQNNGV. The V end was cut by 0 bases, the J end by 5 bases, with 5 bases between. The CDR3 consists of 13 residues. The CDR3 sequence is CASSLEADQPQHF. In DNA form, the CDR3 reads TGTGCCAGCAGCTTAGAGGCAGATCAGCCCCAGCATTTT.

The chain has TRBV27 and TRBJ2-7, with D unresolved. Germline CDR1 and CDR2: MNHEY and SMNVEV (reference sequence). The CDR3 is 13 amino acids. The V and J ends lost 5 bases and 1 base respectively, with 9 bases between them. DNA for the CDR3: TGTGCCAGCAGTCCCGAAACATCCTACGAGCAGTACTTC. Protein sequence: CASSPETSYEQYF.

The V and J genes are TRBV29-1 and TRBJ2-7, with 7 nucleotides matching TRBD1. Germline CDR1 SQVTM, CDR2 ANQGSEA. The CDR3 consists of 13 residues. J gave up 3 bases and V 6 bases, and 8 bases lay outside the gene matches. CDR3 in amino acids: CSVATGSVYEQYF. The CDR3 bases are TGCAGCGTGGCGACAGGGAGTGTCTACGAGCAGTACTTC.

The genes are TRBV7-7 and TRBJ2-3; D not certain. V was shortened by 4 bases and J by 0 bases, with 20 bases between the two germline ends. Per the germline V gene, CDR1 is SSHAT and CDR2 is FNYEAQ (reference sequence). The CDR3 length is 18 residues. CDR3 loop: CASSSLERVSTSTDTQYF. For the CDR3, the DNA is TGTGCCAGCAGCTCCCTTGAACGGGTATCCACTAGCACAGATACGCAGTATTTT.

The chain is built from TRBV15 and TRBJ2-6, with 8 bases fitting TRBD2. The germline gives CDR1 LNHNV, CDR2 YYDKDF (reference sequence). Trimming at V came to 1 base and at J to 0 bases, leaving 5 bases not matched to a gene. The CDR3 runs 18 residues. The CDR3 loop is CATSRGAGAGSGANVLTF. The CDR3 DNA reads TGTGCCACCAGCAGAGGAGCGGGGGCCGGCTCTGGGGCCAACGTCCTGACTTTC.

The chain has TRBV7-8 and TRBJ2-5; 12 bases are shared with TRBD2. The V gene end was trimmed by 3 bases and the J gene end by 1 base; junction bases not matched to a gene: 6. CDR3 length: 17 residues. Germline V gene data show CDR1 as SGHVS and CDR2 as FQNEAQ. In DNA form, the CDR3 reads TGTGCCAGCAGCTTCTCAGGACTAGCGGGAATCCAAGAGACCCAGTACTTC. It codes for CASSFSGLAGIQETQYF.

Regarding this clone: Compared with germline, one end of the junction differs, possibly owing to a read error. The chain links TRBV9 to TRBJ1-3, with D perhaps TRBD1 (5 bases). The CDR3 runs to 13 residues. The germline V gene encodes CDR1 SGDLS and CDR2 YYNGEE. The CDR3 region has the DNA TGTGCGAGCAATCGGGGGTCTGGAAACACCATATATTTT. Amino acid sequence: CASNRGSGNTIYF.

The rearrangement links TRBV18 to TRBJ1-4, with unresolved D. Looked up from germline, CDR1 is KGHSH and CDR2 is LQKENI. The CDR3 has 16 residues. Trimming stripped 2 bases from V and 8 bases from J, with 18 bases between. In DNA, the CDR3 is TGTGCCAGCTCACCAAACCCCCCGGGGAATAACGAAAAACTGTTTTTT. Translating gives CASSPNPPGNNEKLFF.

The chain has TRBV5-3 and TRBJ2-7; 11 bases are shared with TRBD1. TRBV5-3 falls under the ORF class, with uncertain function. CDR3 size: 15 residues. The V and J ends lost 4 bases and 7 bases, in that order; junction bases with no gene match: 10. CDR3 nucleotides: TGTGCCAGAAGCACTGGACAGGGGGCGTGGTGGGAGCAGTACTTC. It yields the protein CARSTGQGAWWEQYF.

The CDR3 bases are TGTGCCAGCAGCGCCGGTCAGGCACTCTACGAGCAGTACTTC. Its translation is CASSAGQALYEQYF. V usage is TRBV2 and J usage is TRBJ2-7; no reliable D call. V was clipped by 6 bases and J by 3 bases, with 15 bases between them. The CDR3 spans 14 residues. Germline V gene sequence: CDR1 SNHLY, CDR2 FYNNEI.

This clone appeared once. This chain joins TRBV30 and TRBJ2-2, with 13 bases identical to TRBD2. The CDR3 spans 16 residues. The trim removed 2 bases at V and 6 bases at J, leaving 6 bases unmatched. CDR1 GTSNPN and CDR2 SVGIG come from the germline V gene (reference sequence). In DNA form, the CDR3 reads TGTGCCTGGAGTCACGGACTAGCGGGAGTGGCCGGGGAGCTGTTTTTT. Amino acids: CAWSHGLAGVAGELFF.